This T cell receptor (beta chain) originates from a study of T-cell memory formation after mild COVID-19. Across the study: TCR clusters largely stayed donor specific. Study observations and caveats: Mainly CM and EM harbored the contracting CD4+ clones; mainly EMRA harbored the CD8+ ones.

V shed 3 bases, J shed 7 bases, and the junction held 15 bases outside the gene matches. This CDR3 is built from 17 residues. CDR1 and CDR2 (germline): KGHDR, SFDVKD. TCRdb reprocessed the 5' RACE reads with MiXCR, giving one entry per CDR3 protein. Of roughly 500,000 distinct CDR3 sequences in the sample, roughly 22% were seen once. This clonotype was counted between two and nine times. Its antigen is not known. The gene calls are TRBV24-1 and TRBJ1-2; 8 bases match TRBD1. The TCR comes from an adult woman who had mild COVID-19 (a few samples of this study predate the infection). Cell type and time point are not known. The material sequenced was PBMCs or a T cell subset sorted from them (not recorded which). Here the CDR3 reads CATSDIGQGAHSGGYTF. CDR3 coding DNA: TGTGCCACCAGTGATATAGGGCAGGGGGCCCATTCCGGTGGCTACACCTTC.